These 16 T cell receptor beta chains came from one sample sequenced in a study of T cells in Graves' hyperthyroidism and ophthalmopathy. Researchers took RNA transcripts and amplified the TCR beta CDR3 regions from them. HTBI primers were used for first-round RT-PCR of the TCR CDR3. Each CDR3 protein gets one entry after TCRdb re-called the multiplex PCR reads with MiXCR. Among over 300,000 distinct CDR3 sequences listed, 11% to 15% were seen once. Specimen: blood. These receptors came from an older woman with Graves' hyperthyroidism.

This rearrangement joins TRBV19 to TRBJ1-1, with TRBD1 as a possible D gene (6 bases). This CDR3 has 13 residues. Germline V gene lookup returns CDR1 LNHDA and CDR2 SQIVND (reference sequence). Trimming took 9 bases from V and 1 from J, leaving 12 bases between them. The CDR3 nucleotides read TGTGCCAGCAAGAACAGGGAGAACACTGAAGCTTTCTTT. Protein sequence: CASKNRENTEAFF.

There are many counts of this clonotype. The V gene is TRBV2, the J gene TRBJ2-2, with 10 bases identical to TRBD2. In germline, CDR1 is SNHLY, CDR2 FYNNEI. Trimming at V came to 3 bases and at J to 5 bases, leaving 6 bases not matched to a gene. CDR3 length: 16 amino acids. The CDR3 DNA reads TGTGCCAGCAGTGACTCTAGCGGGAGTGTAACCGGGGAGCTGTTTTTT. It is translated as CASSDSSGSVTGELFF.

With respect to this clonotype: A read error may be the cause here, since a much bigger clone is one base away. The chain joins TRBV3-1 to TRBJ2-7, with 10 bases aligning to TRBD1. Germline assignment: CDR1 LGHDT and CDR2 YNNKEL (reference sequence). The V segment lost 4 bases and the J segment 7 bases; nucleotides outside the gene matches: 10. There are 15 residues in the CDR3. Here the CDR3 DNA reads TGTGCCAGCAGCCCCTGGACAGGGGGTAAGGATGAGCAGTACTTC. It encodes CASSPWTGGKDEQYF.

This clonotype appeared many times. This chain connects TRBV7-3 to TRBJ2-5, with D tentatively TRBD1 (5 bases). Germline CDR1 is SGHTA and CDR2 is FQGTGA. The CDR3 is made up of 16 amino acids. With 1 base removed from V and 9 bases from J, the gap between germline ends came to 21 bases. The CDR3 DNA sequence: TGTGCCAGCAGCTTAATGTCAGGGTTAAAAGTAGGAGCCCAGTACTTC. Translating it yields CASSLMSGLKVGAQYF.

DNA of the CDR3: TGTGCCAGCAGTGGGTGGACAGGGGGAGACACCGGGGAGCTGTTTTTT. Its translation: CASSGWTGGDTGELFF. The chain carries TRBV25-1 and TRBJ2-2, with TRBD1 matching over 10 bases. The ends lost 4 bases at V and 3 bases at J; junction bases unmatched: 5. The CDR3 covers 16 residues. The germline CDR1 and CDR2 sequences are MGHDK and SYGVNS.

This clonotype was counted many times. The chain recombines TRBV27 with TRBJ1-2, with TRBD1 matching 9 bases. J gave up 4 bases and V 4 bases, and 4 bases lay outside the gene matches. CDR1 and CDR2 (germline): MNHEY, SMNVEV (reference sequence). CDR3 length equals 14 residues. DNA of the CDR3: TGTGCCAGCAGTTGGGACAGGGAAACCTATGGCTACACCTTC. It yields the protein CASSWDRETYGYTF.

This clonotype has at least ten counts. The V gene is TRBV30, the J gene TRBJ2-5, with D possibly TRBD1 on 6 matching bases. CDR1 is GTSNPN, CDR2 SVGIG, per germline (reference sequence). This CDR3 is 13 amino acids long. With 2 bases removed from V and 4 bases from J, the gap between germline ends came to 11 bases. The chain's CDR3 is CAWSLWDIETQYF. CDR3 DNA sequence: TGTGCCTGGAGTCTTTGGGACATAGAGACCCAGTACTTC.

This clonotype was observed many times. The junction departs from germline at one end; a sequencing error may be responsible. The chain links TRBV7-2 to TRBJ2-7, with D tentatively TRBD2 (5 bases). This CDR3 comprises 14 residues. The germline V gene encodes CDR1 SGHTA and CDR2 FQGNSA. The CDR3 loop is CASSLAGVSNEQYF. In DNA, the CDR3 is TGTGCCAGCAGCTTAGCGGGAGTCTCCAACGAGCAGTACTTC. Full variable domain (missing parts from reference TRBV7-2 and TRBJ2-7): GAGVSQSPSNKVTEKGKDVELRCDPISGHTALYWYRQSLGQGLEFLIYFQGNSAPDKSGLPSDRFSAERTGGSVSTLTIQRTQQEDSAVYLCASSLAGVSNEQYFGPGTRLTVT.

This clonotype occurred many times. The gene calls are TRBV27 and TRBJ2-2; 10 nucleotides match TRBD1. Germline V lookup: CDR1 MNHEY, CDR2 SMNVEV (reference sequence). J was trimmed by 5 bases and V by 6 bases; bases with no gene match: 9. The CDR3 loop spans 16 amino acids. In nucleotides, the CDR3 is TGTGCCAGCAGACCGACAGGGGGCGCCTGGACCGGGGAGCTGTTTTTT. Residues: CASRPTGGAWTGELFF.

This clonotype occurred a few times. Likely a read error: the CDR3 ends without its conserved phenylalanine or tryptophan. The chain carries TRBV12-5 and TRBJ1-1; D is unresolved. This CDR3 spans 15 amino acids. CDR1 and CDR2 from the germline V gene are LGHNT and FRNRAP. V was pared by 0 bases and J by 6 bases, with 14 bases between. The CDR3 spells CASGLVDGGKAEAFI. DNA of the CDR3: TGTGCTAGTGGTTTGGTCGACGGAGGGAAGGCTGAAGCTTTCATT.

This clonotype was found many times. CDR3 DNA: TGTGCCAGCAGTTGGTGGCGGGATGGCTACACCTTC. It yields the protein CASSWWRDGYTF. The chain combines TRBV12-3 or TRBV12-4 with TRBJ1-2; no definite D call. This CDR3 comprises 12 residues. V gave up 4 bases and J gave up 6 bases, with 9 bases separating them.

There are many counts of this clonotype. The V gene is TRBV18, the J gene TRBJ2-7; 7 bases line up with TRBD1. CDR1 and CDR2 from the germline V gene are KGHSH and LQKENI. Losses at the gene ends were 0 bases for V and 2 bases for J; bases not matched to a gene: 13. There are 18 residues in the CDR3. In DNA, the CDR3 is TGTGCCAGCTCACCACCGAGGCTACAGGGGCTGCGAGCCTACGAGCAGTACTTC. Encoded protein: CASSPPRLQGLRAYEQYF. The variable domain in full, completed from reference TRBV18 and TRBJ2-7, reads NAGVMQNPRHLVRRRGQEARLRCSPMKGHSHVYWYRQLPEEGLKFMVYLQKENIIDESGMPKERFSAEFPKEGPSILRIQQVVRGDSAAYFCASSPPRLQGLRAYEQYFGPGTRLTVT.

This clonotype was counted between two and nine times. The chain employs TRBV11-2 and TRBJ2-2; D perhaps matches TRBD1 (5 bases). This CDR3 spans 16 amino acids. Germline assignment: CDR1 SGHAT and CDR2 FQNNGV. Trimming took 0 bases from V and 0 from J, leaving 8 bases between them. CDR3 nucleotides: TGTGCCAGCAGCTTAGAACTACAGGCGAACACCGGGGAGCTGTTTTTT. Protein product: CASSLELQANTGELFF.

This clonotype was detected ten times or more. The chain is built from TRBV19 and TRBJ1-1, with a tentative D call TRBD1 (6 bases). Trimming removed 7 bases from V and 0 bases from J, with 15 bases in between. The germline V gene encodes CDR1 LNHDA and CDR2 SQIVND (reference sequence). This CDR3 has 15 amino acids. The chain's CDR3 is CASIRGGMVNTEAFF. CDR3 nucleotide sequence: TGTGCCAGTATAAGAGGGGGAATGGTGAACACTGAAGCTTTCTTT.

The gene calls are TRBV18 and TRBJ2-2; 7 bases are a match to TRBD1. CDR1 KGHSH and CDR2 LQKENI come from the germline V gene. V was clipped by 8 bases and J by 5 bases; unmatched bases: 8. The CDR3 consists of 14 residues. CDR3 coding DNA: TGTGCCAGCCACCGACAGGGCGGGACCGGGGAGCTGTTTTTT. It codes for CASHRQGGTGELFF.

This clonotype was counted at least ten times. The chain recombines TRBV2 with TRBJ2-7, with D perhaps given as TRBD1 or TRBD2 (6 bases each). This CDR3 is 13 amino acids long. In germline, CDR1 is SNHLY, CDR2 FYNNEI. Trimming shortened V by 3 bases and J by 4 bases, and 10 bases separated the two germline ends. The CDR3 DNA follows: TGTGCCAGCAGTGAGGGGGGCGCGTACGAGCAGTACTTC. Residues: CASSEGGAYEQYF.